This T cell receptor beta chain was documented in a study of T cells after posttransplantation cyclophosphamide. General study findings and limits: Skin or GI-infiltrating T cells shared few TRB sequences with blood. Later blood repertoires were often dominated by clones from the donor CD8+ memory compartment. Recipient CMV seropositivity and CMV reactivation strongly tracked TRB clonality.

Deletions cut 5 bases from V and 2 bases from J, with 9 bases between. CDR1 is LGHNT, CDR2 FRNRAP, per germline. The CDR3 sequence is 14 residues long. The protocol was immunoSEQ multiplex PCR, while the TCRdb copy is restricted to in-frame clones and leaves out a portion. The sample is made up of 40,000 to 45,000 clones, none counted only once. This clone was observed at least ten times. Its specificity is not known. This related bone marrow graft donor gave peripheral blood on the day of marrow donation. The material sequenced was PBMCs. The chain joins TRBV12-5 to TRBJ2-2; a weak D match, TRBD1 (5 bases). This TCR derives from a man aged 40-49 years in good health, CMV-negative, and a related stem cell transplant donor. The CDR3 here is CASGQGANTGELFF. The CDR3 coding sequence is TGTGCTAGTGGTCAGGGTGCCAACACCGGGGAGCTGTTTTTT. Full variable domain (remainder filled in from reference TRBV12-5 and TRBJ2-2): DARVTQTPRHKVTEMGQEVTMRCQPILGHNTVFWYRQTMMQGLELLAYFRNRAPLDDSGMPKDRFSAEMPDATLATLKIQPSEPRDSAVYFCASGQGANTGELFFGEGSRLTVL.